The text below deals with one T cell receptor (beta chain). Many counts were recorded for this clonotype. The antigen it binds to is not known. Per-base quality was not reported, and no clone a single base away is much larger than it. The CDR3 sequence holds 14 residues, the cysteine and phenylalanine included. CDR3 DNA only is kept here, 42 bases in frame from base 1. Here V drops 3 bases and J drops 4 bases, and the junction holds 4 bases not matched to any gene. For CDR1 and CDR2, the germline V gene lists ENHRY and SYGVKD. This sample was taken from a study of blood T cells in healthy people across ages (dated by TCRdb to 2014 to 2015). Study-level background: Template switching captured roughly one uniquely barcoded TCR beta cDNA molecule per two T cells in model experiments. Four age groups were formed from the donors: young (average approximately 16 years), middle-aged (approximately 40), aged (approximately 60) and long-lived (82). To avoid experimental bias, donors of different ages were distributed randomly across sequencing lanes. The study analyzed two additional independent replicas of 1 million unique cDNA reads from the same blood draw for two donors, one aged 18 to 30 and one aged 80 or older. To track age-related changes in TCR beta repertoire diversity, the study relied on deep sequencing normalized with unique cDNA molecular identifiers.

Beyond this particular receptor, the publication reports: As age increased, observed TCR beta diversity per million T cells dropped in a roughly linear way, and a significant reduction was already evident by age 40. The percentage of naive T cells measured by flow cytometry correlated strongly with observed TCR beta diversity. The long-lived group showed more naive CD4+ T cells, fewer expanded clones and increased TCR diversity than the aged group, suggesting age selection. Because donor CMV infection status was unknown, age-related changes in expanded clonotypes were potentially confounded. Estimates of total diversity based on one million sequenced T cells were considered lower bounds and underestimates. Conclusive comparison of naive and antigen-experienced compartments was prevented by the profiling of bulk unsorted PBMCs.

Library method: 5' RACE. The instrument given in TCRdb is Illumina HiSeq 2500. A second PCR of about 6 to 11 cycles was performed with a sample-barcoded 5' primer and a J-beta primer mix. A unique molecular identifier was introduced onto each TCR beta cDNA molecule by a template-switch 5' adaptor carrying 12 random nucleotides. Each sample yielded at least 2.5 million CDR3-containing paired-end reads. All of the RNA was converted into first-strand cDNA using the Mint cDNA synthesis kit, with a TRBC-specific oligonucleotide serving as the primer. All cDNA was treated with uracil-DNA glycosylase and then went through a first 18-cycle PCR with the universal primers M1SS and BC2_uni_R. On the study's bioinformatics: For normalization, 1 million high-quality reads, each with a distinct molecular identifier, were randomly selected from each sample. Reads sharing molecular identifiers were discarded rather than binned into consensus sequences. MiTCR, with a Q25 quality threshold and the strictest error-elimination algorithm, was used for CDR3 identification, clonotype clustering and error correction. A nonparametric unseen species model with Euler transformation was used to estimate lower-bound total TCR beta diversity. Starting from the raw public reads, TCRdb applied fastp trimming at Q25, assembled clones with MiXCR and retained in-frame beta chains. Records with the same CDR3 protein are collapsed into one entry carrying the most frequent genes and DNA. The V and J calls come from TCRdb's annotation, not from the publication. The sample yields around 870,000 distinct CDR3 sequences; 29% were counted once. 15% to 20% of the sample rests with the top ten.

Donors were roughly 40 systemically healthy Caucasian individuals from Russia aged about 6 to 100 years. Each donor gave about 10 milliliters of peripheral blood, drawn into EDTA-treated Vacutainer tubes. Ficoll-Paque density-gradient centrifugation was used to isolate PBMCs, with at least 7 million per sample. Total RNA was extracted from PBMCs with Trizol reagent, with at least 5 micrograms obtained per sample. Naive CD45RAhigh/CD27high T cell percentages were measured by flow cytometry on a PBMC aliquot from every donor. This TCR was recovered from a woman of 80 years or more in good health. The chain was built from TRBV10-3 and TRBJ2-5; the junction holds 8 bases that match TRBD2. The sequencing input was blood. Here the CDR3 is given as CAISERSGGETQYF. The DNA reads TGTGCCATCAGTGAACGAAGCGGGGGAGAGACCCAGTACTTC.